Following are 20 T cell receptor beta chains from one sample sequenced in a study of shared clonotypes between healthy human individuals. The method was immunoSEQ multiplex PCR; TCRdb's version includes in-frame clones alone and lacks a portion of them. Counted here are about 490,000 clones, around four fifths occurring once; the ten biggest clones make up around 12%. The specimen was PBMCs. All receptors come from a woman aged 40 to 50 in good health. Some clones in this sample may be carry-over from other donors' samples.

The V call is TRBV4-1, the J call TRBJ2-6; possible D gene TRBD2, 7 bases. The CDR3 extends over 16 amino acids. Trimming stripped 1 base from V and 4 bases from J, with 11 bases between. Germline assignment: CDR1 MGHRA and CDR2 YSYEKL. The CDR3 spells CASSQGGGAGANVLTF. The CDR3 coding sequence is TGCGCCAGCAGCCAAGGTGGGGGGGCCGGGGCCAACGTCCTGACTTTC.

This sequence joins TRBV7-8 and TRBJ2-6, with 7 nucleotides matching TRBD1. The CDR3 extends over 17 amino acids. Losses at the gene ends were 5 bases for V and 2 bases for J; bases not matched to a gene: 9. Germline CDR1 and CDR2: SGHVS and FQNEAQ. CDR3 in DNA: TGTGCCAGCAGCCCCCGACAGGGACACACTGGGGCCAACGTCCTGACTTTC. This translates into CASSPRQGHTGANVLTF.

This chain links TRBV5-1 with TRBJ2-2; 8 nucleotides align to TRBD2. Germline V gene lookup returns CDR1 SGHRS and CDR2 YFSETQ. V lost 4 bases to trimming and J lost 3 bases; unmatched junction nucleotides: 8. CDR3 length equals 16 residues. CDR3 nucleotides: TGCGCCAGCAGCCCTTCCCCCGGGGGGGACACCGGGGAGCTGTTTTTT. The encoded protein is CASSPSPGGDTGELFF.

The chain has TRBV18 and TRBJ1-1, with no clear D. Trimming removed 1 base at V and 2 bases at J, with 8 bases between. The CDR3 has 14 amino acids. Per germline, CDR1 KGHSH and CDR2 LQKENI. The CDR3 bases are TGTGCCAGCTCACCACAAGTAGGTAACACTGAAGCTTTCTTT. Amino acids: CASSPQVGNTEAFF.

This chain links TRBV28 with TRBJ1-2, with unresolved D. The CDR3 runs to 13 residues. Germline V gives CDR1 MDHEN, CDR2 SYDVKM. Between the trimmed V and J ends, which lost 11 bases and 1 base, there was a span of 14 bases. CDR3 in DNA: TGTGCCGGCGCCCTGACACATAACTATGGCTACACCTTC. Translated, it gives CAGALTHNYGYTF.

The chain is built from TRBV7-2 and TRBJ2-2, with 11 bases matching TRBD2. Germline values: CDR1 SGHTA, CDR2 FQGNSA. J lost 8 bases, V lost 5 bases, and 16 bases had no gene match. CDR3 size: 18 residues. CDR3 residues: CASSLSPGLAVRGGELFF. CDR3 coding DNA: TGTGCCAGCAGCCTCTCGCCGGGACTAGCGGTCCGAGGGGGGGAGCTGTTTTTT.

This chain links TRBV28 with TRBJ1-3; D gene uncertain. CDR1 is MDHEN and CDR2 is SYDVKM in the germline V gene. Trimming stripped 5 bases from V and 1 base from J, with 12 bases between. The CDR3 extends over 15 amino acids. The CDR3 nucleotides read TGTGCCAGCAGTCTAATCGGGGAGTCTGGAAACACCATATATTTT. Encoded protein: CASSLIGESGNTIYF.

The rearrangement joins TRBV4-3 to TRBJ2-1; D is ambiguous. Trimming stripped 1 base from V and 8 bases from J, with 9 bases between. Per germline, CDR1 LGHNA and CDR2 YSLEER. The CDR3 loop spans 13 amino acids. The chain's CDR3 is CASSQGTRDEQFF. CDR3 DNA sequence: TGCGCCAGCAGCCAAGGGACCCGGGATGAGCAGTTCTTC.

The J gene is TRBJ1-6, the V gene TRBV30; the match to TRBD1 covers 9 bases. This CDR3 has 15 amino acids. The ends lost 1 base at V and 10 bases at J; junction bases unmatched: 8. Germline V CDR1 and CDR2: GTSNPN, SVGIG (reference sequence). CDR3 sequence (DNA): TGTGCCTGGAGTGCCGGGACAGGGACGGTCTCACCCCTCCACTTT. Its translation is CAWSAGTGTVSPLHF.

V and J are TRBV28 and TRBJ1-1; no clear D gene. V lost 5 bases and J lost 1, with 14 bases in between. CDR1 is MDHEN and CDR2 is SYDVKM in the germline V gene. The CDR3 has 15 residues. The CDR3 protein is CASSTFGGENTEAFF. The CDR3, as DNA: TGTGCCAGCAGTACATTTGGTGGGGAGAACACTGAAGCTTTCTTT. The full variable domain, with the rest looked up from reference TRBV28 and TRBJ1-1, is DVKVTQSSRYLVKRTGEKVFLECVQDMDHENMFWYRQDPGLGLRLIYFSYDVKMKEKGDIPEGYSVSREKKERFSLILESASTNQTSMYLCASSTFGGENTEAFFGQGTRLTVV.

Regarding this clone: A read error may be the cause here, since a much bigger clone is one base away. The chain combines TRBV30 with TRBJ2-7; weak D call: TRBD1 (5 bases). Germline V gives CDR1 GTSNPN, CDR2 SVGIG (reference sequence). The CDR3 spans 12 residues. V shed 2 bases and J shed 9 bases, with 14 bases lying between them. This chain's CDR3 is CAWSPRVNGQYF. As DNA, the CDR3 is TGTGCCTGGAGTCCCAGGGTCAACGGGCAGTACTTC.

This chain joins TRBV5-1 and TRBJ2-1, with D perhaps matching TRBD1 or TRBD2 (6 bases each). The CDR3 sequence is 14 residues long. Per the germline V gene, CDR1 is SGHRS and CDR2 is YFSETQ. Trimming took 3 bases from V and 7 from J, leaving 14 bases between them. In DNA form, the CDR3 reads TGCGCCAGCAGCTCCGGGGGCACTAGTAATGAGCAGTTCTTC. This gives the protein CASSSGGTSNEQFF.

The chain links TRBV4-1 to TRBJ2-1; D may be TRBD2 (6 bases). Germline loops: CDR1 MGHRA, CDR2 YSYEKL. The CDR3 spans 16 residues. V lost 2 bases to trimming and J lost 10 bases, with 21 bases between them. In nucleotides, the CDR3 is TGCGCCAGCAGCCAAACGGGAGCTGATGCCGGAGGAGAGCAGTTCTTC. Translating gives CASSQTGADAGGEQFF.

The rearrangement joins TRBV15 to TRBJ2-1; TRBD2 aligns across 7 bases. J lost 7 bases, V lost 4 bases, and 10 bases had no gene match. This CDR3 has 15 residues. Germline V gene lookup returns CDR1 LNHNV and CDR2 YYDKDF (reference sequence). CDR3 loop: CATSTGAGAWNEQFF. The CDR3 DNA sequence: TGTGCCACCAGCACTGGGGCGGGAGCGTGGAATGAGCAGTTCTTC.

The sample holds one count of this clone. The V call is TRBV4-2, the J call TRBJ1-2; weak D call: TRBD1 (5 bases). The V and J ends lost 7 bases and 3 bases respectively, with 18 bases between them. CDR3 length equals 15 residues. Germline CDR1 and CDR2: LGHNA and YNFKEQ. In DNA, the CDR3 is TGTGCCAGCACACAGGTGACTACAGCGGACTATGGCTACACCTTC. This gives the protein CASTQVTTADYGYTF.

Of note for this clone: Distinct nucleotide sequences in the sample also encode this CDR3. The V gene is TRBV6-6, the J gene TRBJ2-5, with D uncertain. The CDR3 runs 12 residues. V lost 3 bases, J lost 2 bases, and 4 bases lay in between. Germline CDR1 is MNHNY and CDR2 is SVGAGI (reference sequence). The CDR3 DNA reads TGTGCCAGCAGTTATGGGCAAGAGACCCAGTACTTC. Translation: CASSYGQETQYF.

This clone was seen a single time. The chain recombines TRBV19 with TRBJ2-5; 9 bases map to TRBD2. Germline V gives CDR1 LNHDA, CDR2 SQIVND (reference sequence). CDR3 length equals 15 residues. J gave up 4 bases and V 5 bases, and 8 bases lay outside the gene matches. For the CDR3, the DNA is TGTGCCAGTAGTGGGGGAGGGACTAGCACAGAGACCCAGTACTTC. This encodes CASSGGGTSTETQYF.

This clone was found once. The V call is TRBV27, the J call TRBJ2-2; 11 nucleotides match TRBD2. Looked up from germline, CDR1 is MNHEY and CDR2 is SMNVEV (reference sequence). The CDR3 is 16 residues long. V was pared by 5 bases and J by 4 bases, with 6 bases of the junction left unmatched. The CDR3, as DNA: TGTGCCAGCAGTCCTAGCGGGAGGTTAGGCACCGGGGAGCTGTTTTTT. It codes for CASSPSGRLGTGELFF.

V is TRBV27 and J is TRBJ1-2, with a possible D match to TRBD1 (5 bases). Trimming took off 6 bases at V and 7 bases at J, with 15 bases between the two ends. This CDR3 comprises 13 residues. Germline-derived CDR1 and CDR2 are MNHEY and SMNVEV (reference sequence). The DNA of the CDR3 is TGTGCCAGCAGCCCCGCGGGGCGGCTTGGCTACACCTTC. Translating gives CASSPAGRLGYTF.

This chain uses TRBV5-1 with TRBJ2-2, with TRBD1 as a possible D gene (6 bases). The germline V gene has CDR1 SGHRS and CDR2 YFSETQ. Trimming pared 0 bases from V and 6 bases from J, leaving 6 bases between. CDR3 length: 13 amino acids. The CDR3 reads CASSLEGAGELFF. The CDR3, as DNA: TGCGCCAGCAGCTTGGAGGGGGCCGGGGAGCTGTTTTTT. Drawing the rest from reference TRBV5-1 and TRBJ2-2, the complete variable domain is KAGVTQTPRYLIKTRGQQVTLSCSPISGHRSVSWYQQTPGQGLQFLFEYFSETQRNKGNFPGRFSGRQFSNSRSEMNVSTLELGDSALYLCASSLEGAGELFFGEGSRLTVL.